These 8 T cell receptor beta chains were all obtained from the same sample, sequenced in a study of identical twins. TCRdb processed the 5' RACE reads anew with MiXCR; each CDR3 protein has one entry. In the table there are nearly 900,000 distinct CDR3 sequences, around 12% of which are singletons. The same data also contributed to another study, on yellow fever vaccine responses in identical twins.

Sequenced sample: PBMCs. These receptor sequences come from a woman aged 18 to 35 in good health.

The rearrangement joins TRBV6-1 to TRBJ2-2; 7 nucleotides line up with TRBD2. CDR3 length equals 15 residues. V lost 5 bases, J lost 7 bases, and 10 bases stayed unmatched. Germline CDR1 MNHNS, CDR2 SASEGT. The CDR3 DNA follows: TGTGCCAGCAGTCCTCCGGGACTATTCAGCGGGGAGCTGTTTTTT. It specifies CASSPPGLFSGELFF.

The rearrangement joins TRBV5-1 to TRBJ2-2; 11 nucleotides align to TRBD1. The CDR3 spans 15 residues. The germline V gene has CDR1 SGHRS and CDR2 YFSETQ. J lost 5 bases, V lost 1 base, and 1 base had no gene match. The CDR3 loop is CASSLWDRGTGELFF. The CDR3 DNA reads TGCGCCAGCAGCTTGTGGGACAGGGGGACCGGGGAGCTGTTTTTT. Combining the CDR3 with reference TRBV5-1 and TRBJ2-2 gives the whole variable domain KAGVTQTPRYLIKTRGQQVTLSCSPISGHRSVSWYQQTPGQGLQFLFEYFSETQRNKGNFPGRFSGRQFSNSRSEMNVSTLELGDSALYLCASSLWDRGTGELFFGEGSRLTVL.

There are a few counts of this clonotype. The chain combines TRBV10-3 with TRBJ2-4; D possibly corresponds to TRBD1 (6 bases). With 5 bases removed from V and 8 bases from J, the gap between germline ends came to 16 bases. This CDR3 comprises 14 residues. Looked up from germline, CDR1 is ENHRY and CDR2 is SYGVKD. DNA for the CDR3: TGTGCCATCAGTCAGACGCAGGGGACGGACATTCAGTACTTC. It specifies CAISQTQGTDIQYF.

This chain links TRBV5-1 with TRBJ2-5; 9 bases align to TRBD2. The CDR3 is 16 residues long. The germline CDR1 and CDR2 sequences are SGHRS and YFSETQ. J gave up 4 bases and V 4 bases, and 11 bases lay outside the gene matches. As DNA, the CDR3 is TGCGCCAGCAGCCCTGGTGGGACTAGCCAGGGAGAGACCCAGTACTTC. It specifies CASSPGGTSQGETQYF.

This clonotype was counted a few times. The chain links TRBV3-1 to TRBJ2-7, with D perhaps TRBD2 (5 bases). CDR3 size: 13 residues. CDR1 and CDR2 from the germline V gene are LGHDT and YNNKEL (reference sequence). Trimming removed 3 bases from V and 7 bases from J, with 13 bases in between. In DNA form, the CDR3 reads TGTGCCAGCAGCCAGCGAGGGAAGGGAGAGCAGTACTTC. Translating it yields CASSQRGKGEQYF.

This clonotype has a count of ten or more. This chain links TRBV7-7 with TRBJ2-7, with D possibly being TRBD2 (6 bases). Between the trimmed V and J ends, which lost 5 bases and 6 bases, there was a span of 8 bases. CDR1 is SSHAT and CDR2 is FNYEAQ in the germline V gene (reference sequence). This CDR3 is 11 amino acids long. CDR3 DNA sequence: TGTGCCAGCAGCGCCGGGGGCGAGCAGTACTTC. This codes for CASSAGGEQYF. The full variable domain, in which reference TRBV7-7 and TRBJ2-7 provide the parts outside the CDR3, is GAGVSQSPRYKVTKRGQDVTLRCDPISSHATLYWYQQALGQGPEFLTYFNYEAQPDKSGLPSDRFSAERPEGSISTLTIQRTEQRDSAMYRCASSAGGEQYFGPGTRLTVT.

The table lists this clonotype with a few counts. The chain employs TRBV19 and TRBJ1-1; 7 positions match TRBD1. V trimming: 6 bases; J trimming: 0 bases; junction bases outside the gene matches: 4. Germline assignment: CDR1 LNHDA and CDR2 SQIVND (reference sequence). The CDR3 loop spans 14 amino acids. The CDR3 nucleotides are TGTGCCAGTAGAACAGGGGTGATGAACACTGAAGCTTTCTTT. Amino acids: CASRTGVMNTEAFF. The variable domain in full, completed from reference TRBV19 and TRBJ1-1, reads DGGITQSPKYLFRKEGQNVTLSCEQNLNHDAMYWYRQDPGQGLRLIYYSQIVNDFQKGDIAEGYSVSREKKESFPLTVTSAQKNPTAFYLCASRTGVMNTEAFFGQGTRLTVV.

Only a few counts were recorded for this clonotype. The V and J genes are TRBV7-9 and TRBJ2-7; D could derive from TRBD1 or TRBD2 (5 bases each). The V gene's germline CDR1 is SEHNR and CDR2 FQNEAQ (reference sequence). V lost 5 bases, J lost 5 bases, and 19 bases lay in between. The CDR3 consists of 15 residues. The CDR3 sequence: CASSDEGQGDHEQYV. In DNA form, the CDR3 reads TGTGCCAGCAGCGACGAGGGCCAGGGAGATCACGAGCAGTACGTC.